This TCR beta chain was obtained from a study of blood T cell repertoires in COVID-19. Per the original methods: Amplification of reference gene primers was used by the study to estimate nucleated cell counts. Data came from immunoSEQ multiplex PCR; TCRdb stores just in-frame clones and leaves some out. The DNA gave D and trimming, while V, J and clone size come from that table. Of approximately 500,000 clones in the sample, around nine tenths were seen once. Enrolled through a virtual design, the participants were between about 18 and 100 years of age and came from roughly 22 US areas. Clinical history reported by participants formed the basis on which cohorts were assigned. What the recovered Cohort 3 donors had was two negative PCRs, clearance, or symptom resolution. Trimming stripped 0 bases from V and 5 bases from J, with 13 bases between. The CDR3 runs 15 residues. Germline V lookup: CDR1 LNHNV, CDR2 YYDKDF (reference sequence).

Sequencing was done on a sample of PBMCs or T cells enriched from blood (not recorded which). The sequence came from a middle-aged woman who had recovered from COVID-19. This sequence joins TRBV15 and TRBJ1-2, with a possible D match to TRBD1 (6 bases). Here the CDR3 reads CATSRDPGTKYGYTF. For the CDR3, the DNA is TGTGCCACCAGCAGAGATCCCGGGACAAAGTATGGCTACACCTTC.